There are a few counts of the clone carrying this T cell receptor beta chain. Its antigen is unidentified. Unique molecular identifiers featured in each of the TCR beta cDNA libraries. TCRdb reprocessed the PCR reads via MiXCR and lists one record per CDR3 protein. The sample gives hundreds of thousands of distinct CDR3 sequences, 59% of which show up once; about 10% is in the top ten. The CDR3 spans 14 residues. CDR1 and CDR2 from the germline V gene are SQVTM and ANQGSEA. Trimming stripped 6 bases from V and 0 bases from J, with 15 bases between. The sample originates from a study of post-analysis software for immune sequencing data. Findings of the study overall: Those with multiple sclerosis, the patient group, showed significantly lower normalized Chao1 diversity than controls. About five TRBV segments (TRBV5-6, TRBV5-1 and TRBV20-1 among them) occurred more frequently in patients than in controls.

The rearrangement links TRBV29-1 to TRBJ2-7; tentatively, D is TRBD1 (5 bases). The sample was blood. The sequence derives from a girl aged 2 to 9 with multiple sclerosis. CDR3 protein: CSVATVIPSYEQYF. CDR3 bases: TGCAGCGTCGCGACAGTTATTCCCTCCTACGAGCAGTACTTC.